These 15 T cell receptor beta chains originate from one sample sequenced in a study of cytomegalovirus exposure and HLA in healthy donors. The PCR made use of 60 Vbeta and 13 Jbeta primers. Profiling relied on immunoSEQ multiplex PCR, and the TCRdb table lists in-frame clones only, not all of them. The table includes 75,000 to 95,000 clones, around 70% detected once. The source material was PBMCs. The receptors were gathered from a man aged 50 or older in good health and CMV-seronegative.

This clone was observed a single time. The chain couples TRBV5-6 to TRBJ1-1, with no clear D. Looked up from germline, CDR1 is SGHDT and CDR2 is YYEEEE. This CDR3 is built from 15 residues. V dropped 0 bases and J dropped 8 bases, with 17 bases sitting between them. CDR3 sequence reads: CASSLDPSGRGEAFF. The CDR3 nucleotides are TGTGCCAGCAGCTTGGACCCCAGCGGTCGGGGAGAAGCTTTCTTT.

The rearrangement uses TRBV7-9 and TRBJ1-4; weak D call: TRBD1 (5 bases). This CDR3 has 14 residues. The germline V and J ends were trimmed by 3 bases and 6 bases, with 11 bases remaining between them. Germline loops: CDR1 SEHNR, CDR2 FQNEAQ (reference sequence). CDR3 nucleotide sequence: TGTGCCAGCAGCTTTGGCCAGGGTGATGAAAAACTGTTTTTT. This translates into CASSFGQGDEKLFF. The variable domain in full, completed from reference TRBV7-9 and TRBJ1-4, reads DTGVSQNPRHKITKRGQNVTFRCDPISEHNRLYWYRQTLGQGPEFLTYFQNEAQLEKSRLLSDRFSAERPKGSFSTLEIQRTEQGDSAMYLCASSFGQGDEKLFFGSGTQLSVL.

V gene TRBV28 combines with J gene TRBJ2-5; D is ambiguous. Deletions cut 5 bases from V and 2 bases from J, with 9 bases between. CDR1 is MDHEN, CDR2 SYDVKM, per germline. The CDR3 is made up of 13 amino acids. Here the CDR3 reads CASSEAHQETQYF. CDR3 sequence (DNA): TGTGCCAGCAGTGAGGCCCATCAAGAGACCCAGTACTTC. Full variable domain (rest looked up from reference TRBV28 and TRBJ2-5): DVKVTQSSRYLVKRTGEKVFLECVQDMDHENMFWYRQDPGLGLRLIYFSYDVKMKEKGDIPEGYSVSREKKERFSLILESASTNQTSMYLCASSEAHQETQYFGPGTRLLVL.

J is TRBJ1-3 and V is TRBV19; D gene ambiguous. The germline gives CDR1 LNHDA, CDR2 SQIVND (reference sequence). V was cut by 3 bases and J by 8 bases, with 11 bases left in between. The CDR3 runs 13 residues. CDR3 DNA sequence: TGTGCCAGTAGTATTAGAGGCTTCGACACCATATATTTT. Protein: CASSIRGFDTIYF.

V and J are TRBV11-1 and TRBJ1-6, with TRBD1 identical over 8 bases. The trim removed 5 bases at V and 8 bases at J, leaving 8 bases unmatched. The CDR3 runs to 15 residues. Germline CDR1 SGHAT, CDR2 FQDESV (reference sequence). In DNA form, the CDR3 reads TGTGCCAGCAGCCCCCACGGGACAGGCGATTCACCCCTCCACTTT. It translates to CASSPHGTGDSPLHF.

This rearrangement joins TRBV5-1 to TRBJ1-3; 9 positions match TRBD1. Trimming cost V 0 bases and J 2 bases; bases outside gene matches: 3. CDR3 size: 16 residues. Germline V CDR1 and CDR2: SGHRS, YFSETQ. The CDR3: CASSLGTGGAGNTIYF. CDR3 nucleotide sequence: TGCGCCAGCAGCTTGGGTACAGGGGGCGCTGGAAACACCATATATTTT.

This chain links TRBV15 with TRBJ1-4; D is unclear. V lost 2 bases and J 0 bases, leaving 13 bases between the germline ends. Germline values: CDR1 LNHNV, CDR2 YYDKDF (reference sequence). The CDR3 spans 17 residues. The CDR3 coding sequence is TGTGCCACCAGCAGACCTGGCCAGGTGGCAACTAATGAAAAACTGTTTTTT. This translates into CATSRPGQVATNEKLFF.

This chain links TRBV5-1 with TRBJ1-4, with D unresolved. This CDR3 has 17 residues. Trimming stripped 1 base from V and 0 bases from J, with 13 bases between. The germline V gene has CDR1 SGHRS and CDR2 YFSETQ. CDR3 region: CASSLYGPIATNEKLFF. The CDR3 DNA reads TGCGCCAGCAGCTTGTATGGGCCTATTGCAACTAATGAAAAACTGTTTTTT.

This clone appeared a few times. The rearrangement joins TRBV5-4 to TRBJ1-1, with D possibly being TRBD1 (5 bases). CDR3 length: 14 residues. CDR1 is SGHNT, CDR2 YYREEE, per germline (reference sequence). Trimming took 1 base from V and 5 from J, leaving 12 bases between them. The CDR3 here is CASSLWGAQTEAFF. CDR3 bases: TGTGCCAGCAGCTTGTGGGGCGCACAGACTGAAGCTTTCTTT.

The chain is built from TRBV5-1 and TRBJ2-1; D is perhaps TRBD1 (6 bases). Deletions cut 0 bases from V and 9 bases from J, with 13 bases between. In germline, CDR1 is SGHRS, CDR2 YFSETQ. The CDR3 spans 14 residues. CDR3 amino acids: CASSLEQGATEQFF. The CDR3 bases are TGCGCCAGCAGCTTGGAACAGGGTGCTACTGAGCAGTTCTTC.

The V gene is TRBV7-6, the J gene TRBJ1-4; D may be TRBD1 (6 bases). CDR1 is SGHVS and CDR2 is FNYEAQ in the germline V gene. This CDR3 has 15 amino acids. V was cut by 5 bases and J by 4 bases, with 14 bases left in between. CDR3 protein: CASSTTTGFNEKLFF. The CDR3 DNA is TGTGCCAGCAGCACAACAACAGGGTTTAATGAAAAACTGTTTTTT. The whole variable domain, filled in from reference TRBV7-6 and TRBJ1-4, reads GAGVSQSPRYKVTKRGQDVALRCDPISGHVSLYWYRQALGQGPEFLTYFNYEAQQDKSGLPNDRFSAERPEGSISTLTIQRTEQRDSAMYRCASSTTTGFNEKLFFGSGTQLSVL.

CDR3 nucleotide sequence: TGTGCCAGCAGTCAAGGGACAGCTAACTATGGCTACACCTTC. The encoded protein is CASSQGTANYGYTF. This chain connects TRBV28 to TRBJ1-2; 7 nucleotides match TRBD1. The CDR3 has 14 amino acids. Germline V lookup: CDR1 MDHEN, CDR2 SYDVKM. Trimming at V came to 5 bases and at J to 0 bases, leaving 3 bases not matched to a gene.

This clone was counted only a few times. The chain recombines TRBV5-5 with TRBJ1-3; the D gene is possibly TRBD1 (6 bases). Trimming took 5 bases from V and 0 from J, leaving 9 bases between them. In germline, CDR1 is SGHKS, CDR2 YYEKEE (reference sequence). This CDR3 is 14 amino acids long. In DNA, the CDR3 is TGTGCCAGCAGAGGACAGTACTCTGGAAACACCATATATTTT. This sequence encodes CASRGQYSGNTIYF.

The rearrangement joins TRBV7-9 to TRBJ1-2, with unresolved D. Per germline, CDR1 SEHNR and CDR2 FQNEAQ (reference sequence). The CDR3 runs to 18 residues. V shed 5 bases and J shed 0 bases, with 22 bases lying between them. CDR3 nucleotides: TGTGCCAGCAGCCAAACCCGCATTCGAGTTCTCCCTAACTATGGCTACACCTTC. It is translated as CASSQTRIRVLPNYGYTF.

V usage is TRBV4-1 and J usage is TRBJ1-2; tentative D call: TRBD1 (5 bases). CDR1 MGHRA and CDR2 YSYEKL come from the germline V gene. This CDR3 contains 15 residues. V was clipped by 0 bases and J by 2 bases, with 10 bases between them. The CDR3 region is CASSQEVHRNYGYTF. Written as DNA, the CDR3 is TGCGCCAGCAGCCAAGAAGTCCACAGGAACTATGGCTACACCTTC.